Presented here are 12 T cell receptor beta chains from one specimen sequenced in a study of shared clonotypes between healthy human individuals. Some clones are missing from TCRdb's copy, which holds only in-frame ones; the method was immunoSEQ multiplex PCR. Here the sample spans roughly 2.4 million clones, approximately 95% being singletons. Sequenced input: naive CD4+ T cells sorted from blood. Subset: CD45RA+ positively selected. Every receptor here comes from a man younger than 35 in good health.

This sequence joins TRBV5-6 and TRBJ1-1; D is undetermined. The CDR3 loop spans 14 amino acids. Trimming pared 5 bases from V and 1 base from J, leaving 12 bases between. Looked up from germline, CDR1 is SGHDT and CDR2 is YYEEEE. The CDR3 bases are TGTGCCAGCAGTAGCAGACCTGCGAACACTGAAGCTTTCTTT. Its protein product is CASSSRPANTEAFF.

The V and J genes are TRBV5-1 and TRBJ2-3; D is unclear. Germline V gene sequence: CDR1 SGHRS, CDR2 YFSETQ. Deletions cut 0 bases from V and 6 bases from J, with 20 bases between. The CDR3 extends over 17 amino acids. The CDR3 loop reads CASSLVTVVGSEDTQYF. In DNA form, the CDR3 reads TGCGCCAGCAGCTTGGTCACTGTCGTTGGTTCAGAGGATACGCAGTATTTT.

The gene calls are TRBV5-1 and TRBJ2-7; D may be TRBD2 (6 bases). Trimming cost V 7 bases and J 7 bases, with 21 bases left between them. This CDR3 has 14 amino acids. Per the germline V gene, CDR1 is SGHRS and CDR2 is YFSETQ. As DNA, the CDR3 is TGCGCCAGCGAGACCGGGGGTAGTGCTTCGGAGCAGTACTTC. Amino acid sequence: CASETGGSASEQYF.

The V gene is TRBV14, the J gene TRBJ2-7; 14 positions match TRBD2. Germline trimming cut 4 bases from V and 3 bases from J; bases unmatched to any gene: 2. This CDR3 comprises 15 residues. Germline lookup yields CDR1 SGHDN and CDR2 FVKESK. The CDR3 is CASSPGLAGVYEQYF. CDR3 sequence (DNA): TGTGCCAGCAGCCCGGGACTAGCGGGGGTCTACGAGCAGTACTTC.

The genes are TRBV18 and TRBJ1-6, with D unresolved. There are 14 residues in the CDR3. Trimming pared 2 bases from V and 7 bases from J, leaving 9 bases between. Per the germline V gene, CDR1 is KGHSH and CDR2 is LQKENI. The CDR3 sequence is CASSPEGWNSPLHF. In nucleotides, the CDR3 is TGTGCCAGCTCACCAGAGGGTTGGAATTCACCCCTCCACTTT.

V is TRBV6-1 and J is TRBJ2-5, with D unclear. V was trimmed by 2 bases and J by 1 base, leaving 11 bases between them. In germline, CDR1 is MNHNS, CDR2 SASEGT. The CDR3 is made up of 15 amino acids. DNA of the CDR3: TGTGCCAGCAGTGAAAGTGTAGGCAGCCAAGAGACCCAGTACTTC. Translation: CASSESVGSQETQYF.

The chain is built from TRBV4-1 and TRBJ2-3, with 14 bases matching TRBD2. Trimming at V came to 0 bases and at J to 7 bases, leaving 3 bases not matched to a gene. The germline gives CDR1 MGHRA, CDR2 YSYEKL. The CDR3 sequence is 16 residues long. The CDR3 DNA sequence: TGCGCCAGCAGCCAAGAAGGGACTAGCGGGAGTTATACGCAGTATTTT. Amino acids: CASSQEGTSGSYTQYF.

This chain's CDR3 is CASSREPGQGGNEKLFF. CDR3 DNA: TGTGCCAGCAGCCGGGAGCCGGGACAGGGCGGTAATGAAAAACTGTTTTTT. The chain uses TRBV7-2 and TRBJ1-4, with 9 bases identical to TRBD1. Germline CDR1 is SGHTA and CDR2 is FQGNSA. The CDR3 has 17 residues. Germline trimming cut 5 bases from V and 4 bases from J; bases unmatched to any gene: 11.

V and J are TRBV2 and TRBJ1-1; no clear D. Germline CDR1 is SNHLY and CDR2 is FYNNEI. Trimming stripped 4 bases from V and 5 bases from J, with 14 bases between. The CDR3 is 14 amino acids. DNA for the CDR3: TGTGCCAGCAGTGCGTGGGCGGACCGTACTGAAGCTTTCTTT. Amino acids: CASSAWADRTEAFF.

In its sample, this clone was seen once. The CDR3 region is CASSDTPTTDEQYF. The CDR3 DNA is TGTGCCAGCAGTGATACCCCGACTACGGACGAGCAGTACTTC. The genes are TRBV25-1 and TRBJ2-7; a possible D gene is TRBD2 (5 bases). Germline CDR1 and CDR2: MGHDK and SYGVNS. Trimming shortened V by 3 bases and J by 5 bases, and 14 bases separated the two germline ends. The CDR3 spans 14 residues.

The chain recombines TRBV30 with TRBJ1-6; 10 bases fit TRBD1. The CDR3 loop spans 14 amino acids. With V trimmed by 1 base and J by 8 bases, 2 bases remained unmatched. Germline V gene sequence: CDR1 GTSNPN, CDR2 SVGIG (reference sequence). CDR3 coding DNA: TGTGCCTGGAGTGCGGGACAGGGGTATTCACCCCTCCACTTT. Its protein product is CAWSAGQGYSPLHF.

The sample holds a few counts of this clone. This specimen includes other DNA sequences encoding the same CDR3. This chain connects TRBV5-4 to TRBJ2-7; D may be TRBD1 or TRBD2 (5 bases each). Germline V gives CDR1 SGHNT, CDR2 YYREEE (reference sequence). V lost 3 bases and J 3 bases, leaving 10 bases between the germline ends. The CDR3 is made up of 13 amino acids. CDR3 in DNA: TGTGCCAGCAGCTCGGGACGGAACTACGAGCAGTACTTC. It codes for CASSSGRNYEQYF.